Following are 15 T cell receptor beta chains from one sample sequenced in a study of sequential checkpoint blockade in melanoma. TCRdb's copy holds only in-frame clones and misses some; the assay was immunoSEQ multiplex PCR. The sample records 10,000 or so clones, approximately 23% being singletons. Treatment noted: randomized to nivolumab then ipilimumab (arm A) or the reverse (arm B). Sequenced material: tumor tissue (inferred from file names), taken from a patient given nivolumab and ipilimumab in sequence. The source is a human donor with melanoma.

The gene calls are TRBV9 and TRBJ2-2, with 14 bases fitting TRBD2. This CDR3 comprises 17 residues. CDR1 is SGDLS and CDR2 is YYNGEE in the germline V gene. The V gene end was trimmed by 5 bases and the J gene end by 2 bases; junction bases not matched to a gene: 5. Here the CDR3 reads CASSWTSGGPNTGELFF. For the CDR3, the DNA is TGTGCCAGCAGTTGGACTAGCGGGGGGCCCAACACCGGGGAGCTGTTTTTT.

This clone was detected a few times. The chain carries TRBV6-8 and TRBJ2-3; 7 bases line up with TRBD1. Germline V CDR1 and CDR2: MNHGY, SAAAGT. There are 15 residues in the CDR3. V lost 4 bases and J lost 2; bases outside the gene matches: 6. For the CDR3, the DNA is TGTGCCAGCAGTTTGCCGGGACAGCCCACAGATACGCAGTATTTT. This sequence encodes CASSLPGQPTDTQYF.

The V gene is TRBV6-8, the J gene TRBJ2-4, with 12 bases lining up with TRBD1. Germline CDR1 is MNHGY and CDR2 is SAAAGT. V lost 4 bases, J lost 1 base, and 8 bases stayed unmatched. The CDR3 has 18 amino acids. The CDR3 region has the DNA TGTGCCAGCAGTTCTGGGACAGGGGGCGTTAAGGCCAAAAACATTCAGTACTTC. As protein: CASSSGTGGVKAKNIQYF.

This clone showed up just a few times. V usage is TRBV6-8 and J usage is TRBJ2-1; 10 bases are a match to TRBD2. Germline CDR1 and CDR2: MNHGY and SAAAGT. CDR3 length equals 15 residues. With 3 bases clipped from V and 11 bases from J, the junction kept 10 bases outside the gene matches. CDR3 loop: CASSYKASGGKKQFF. The CDR3 DNA reads as TGTGCCAGCAGTTATAAGGCTAGCGGGGGTAAGAAGCAGTTCTTC.

At least ten counts were recorded for this clone. The gene calls are TRBV11-3 and TRBJ1-1; weak D call: TRBD1 (6 bases). Germline V gene data show CDR1 as SGHNT and CDR2 as YENEEA. The V gene lost 5 bases and the J gene lost 3 bases, with 19 bases spanning the gap. There are 16 residues in the CDR3. Here the CDR3 DNA reads TGTGCCAGCAGCCCCCATTCCGGGCAGGGGTACACTGAAGCTTTCTTT. Translated, it gives CASSPHSGQGYTEAFF.

The J gene is TRBJ1-1, the V gene TRBV28, with 12 bases matching TRBD1. This CDR3 contains 17 residues. The V segment lost 5 bases and the J segment 6 bases; nucleotides outside the gene matches: 13. Germline CDR1 reads MDHEN; CDR2 reads SYDVKM. The CDR3 protein is CASSTTTGTGGQAEAFF. CDR3 DNA sequence: TGTGCCAGCAGTACGACAACCGGGACAGGGGGCCAGGCTGAAGCTTTCTTT.

This clone is deemed medium-sized (0.01 to 0.1%). This chain links TRBV6-8 with TRBJ2-1, with 7 bases aligning to TRBD2. V was clipped by 6 bases and J by 5 bases; unmatched bases: 10. CDR3 length: 15 residues. Germline CDR1 reads MNHGY; CDR2 reads SAAAGT. The CDR3 region has the DNA TGTGCCAGCAGGCGGGGGTCCTATTTCGACAATGAGCAGTTCTTC. Protein: CASRRGSYFDNEQFF.

The table lists this clone with a few counts. This chain uses TRBV6-8 with TRBJ1-5; 10 bases are shared with TRBD1. From germline, CDR1 is MNHGY and CDR2 SAAAGT. This CDR3 comprises 15 residues. The V segment lost 6 bases and the J segment 5 bases; nucleotides outside the gene matches: 7. The CDR3 loop is CASRTGQGIHQPQHF. Written as DNA, the CDR3 is TGTGCCAGCAGGACGGGACAGGGGATTCATCAGCCCCAGCATTTT.

The V and J genes are TRBV5-1 and TRBJ1-1, with D possibly TRBD1 on 6 matching bases. Germline-derived CDR1 and CDR2 are SGHRS and YFSETQ. The V end was cut by 4 bases, the J end by 6 bases, with 19 bases between. The CDR3 spans 15 residues. The CDR3 coding sequence is TGCGCCAGCAGCGGAGAGACAGGTGCGGGGCCTGAAGCTTTCTTT. Protein: CASSGETGAGPEAFF.

This clone was counted only a few times. The chain carries TRBV5-1 and TRBJ2-2; possibly TRBD1 for D (6 bases). The CDR3 sequence is 14 residues long. The V and J ends lost 0 bases and 6 bases respectively, with 9 bases between them. Germline lookup yields CDR1 SGHRS and CDR2 YFSETQ. The chain's CDR3 is CASSLVQGPGELFF. CDR3 nucleotide sequence: TGCGCCAGCAGCTTGGTACAGGGACCCGGGGAGCTGTTTTTT.

The J gene is TRBJ1-1, the V gene TRBV6-8; D is possibly TRBD1 (6 bases). Germline CDR1 reads MNHGY; CDR2 reads SAAAGT. This CDR3 comprises 17 residues. V was pared by 0 bases and J by 3 bases, with 17 bases between. CDR3 protein: CASSYSGGMGKDTEAFF. The DNA for the CDR3 is TGTGCCAGCAGTTACTCAGGGGGTATGGGTAAGGACACTGAAGCTTTCTTT.

This clone has at least ten counts. The chain is built from TRBV11-3 and TRBJ2-1; 9 nucleotides align to TRBD2. Germline values: CDR1 SGHNT, CDR2 YENEEA. The CDR3 extends over 15 amino acids. The V gene end was trimmed by 4 bases and the J gene end by 11 bases; junction bases not matched to a gene: 12. The DNA of the CDR3 is TGTGCCAGCAGCTCCGCCGGGACTAGCATTAATAAGCAGTTCTTC. Translating it yields CASSSAGTSINKQFF.

In DNA form, the CDR3 reads TGTGCCAGCAGTGATGGAGGGGGACTAGAGGGCCGCGAGCAGTACTTC. Its translation: CASSDGGGLEGREQYF. The J gene is TRBJ2-7, the V gene TRBV25-1; 8 positions match TRBD2. J gave up 6 bases and V 3 bases, and 13 bases lay outside the gene matches. Germline V gene sequence: CDR1 MGHDK, CDR2 SYGVNS. The CDR3 sequence is 16 residues long.

The chain employs TRBV28 and TRBJ2-1, with 7 bases that match TRBD1. Germline-derived CDR1 and CDR2 are MDHEN and SYDVKM. The J segment lost 4 bases and the V segment lost 5 bases, leaving 11 bases of the junction unmatched. The CDR3 consists of 16 residues. CDR3 sequence: CASSPPGTAKYNEQFF. The CDR3 DNA reads TGTGCCAGCAGTCCACCCGGGACAGCGAAATACAATGAGCAGTTCTTC.

This CDR3 reads CSVEDAGREAFF. CDR3 coding DNA: TGCAGCGTTGAAGATGCGGGGAGGGAAGCTTTCTTT. The chain couples TRBV29-1 to TRBJ1-1; D uncertain. The V gene's germline CDR1 is SQVTM and CDR2 ANQGSEA. This CDR3 spans 12 amino acids. The V end was cut by 0 bases, the J end by 8 bases, with 10 bases between.